One sample yielded the 27 T cell receptor beta chains listed below, sequenced in a study of T cell responses to AZD1222 COVID-19 vaccine. Method: immunoSEQ multiplex PCR; TCRdb's copy keeps in-frame clones and lacks some. The profile covers some 130,000 clones, with around 90% appearing a single time and under 2% taken by the ten largest. The sample consisted of peripheral blood, taken on day 0 of AZD1222 vaccination. The receptors derive from an adult in good health.

This clone occurred a few times. The J gene is TRBJ1-5, the V gene TRBV19; D gene unclear. Looked up from germline, CDR1 is LNHDA and CDR2 is SQIVND (reference sequence). This CDR3 has 15 residues. V was trimmed by 1 base and J by 5 bases, leaving 12 bases between them. CDR3 sequence (DNA): TGTGCCAGTAGTATAGTCAGCGGAGTCCATCAGCCCCAGCATTTT. Its protein product is CASSIVSGVHQPQHF.

The chain links TRBV27 to TRBJ1-5; no firm D call. V was clipped by 2 bases and J by 3 bases, with 8 bases between them. The CDR3 is made up of 14 amino acids. Germline V CDR1 and CDR2: MNHEY, SMNVEV (reference sequence). The CDR3 DNA sequence: TGTGCCAGCAGTTTAAAAGGGTTCAATCAGCCCCAGCATTTT. Its protein is CASSLKGFNQPQHF.

The chain carries TRBV4-1 and TRBJ1-1, with 9 positions matching TRBD1. The CDR3 covers 15 residues. Germline V gives CDR1 MGHRA, CDR2 YSYEKL. J was trimmed by 5 bases and V by 3 bases; bases with no gene match: 7. CDR3 nucleotides: TGCGCCAGCAGCCAGCCCGGGACAGGGAGGACTGAAGCTTTCTTT. The encoded protein is CASSQPGTGRTEAFF.

The chain employs TRBV4-1 and TRBJ2-5, with a possible D match to TRBD1 (6 bases). The CDR3 spans 15 residues. V was cut by 1 base and J by 7 bases, with 16 bases left in between. In germline, CDR1 is MGHRA, CDR2 YSYEKL. The CDR3 sequence is CASSQGRTLGATQYF. The CDR3 coding sequence is TGCGCCAGCAGCCAAGGAAGGACCCTGGGGGCGACCCAGTACTTC.

The V gene is TRBV6-5, the J gene TRBJ1-5, with D possibly TRBD1 on 6 matching bases. This CDR3 is 11 amino acids long. Per the germline V gene, CDR1 is MNHEY and CDR2 is SVGAGI. V shed 11 bases and J shed 7 bases, with 12 bases lying between them. The CDR3, as DNA: TGTGCCGGGGGCCCGGGGCAGCCCCAGCATTTT. Residues: CAGGPGQPQHF.

This clone appeared once. V is TRBV3-1 (or the pseudogene TRBV3-2) and J is TRBJ1-2; D is possibly TRBD1 (6 bases). Germline V gives CDR1 LGHDT, CDR2 YNNKEL (reference sequence). There are 13 residues in the CDR3. V was clipped by 3 bases and J by 8 bases, with 13 bases between them. This CDR3 is CASSQVGAGGYTF. For the CDR3, the DNA is TGTGCCAGCAGCCAGGTGGGGGCTGGGGGCTACACCTTC.

This chain uses TRBV12-3 or TRBV12-4 with TRBJ1-1; no reliable D call. V was shortened by 7 bases and J by 0 bases, with 6 bases between the two germline ends. This CDR3 is 12 amino acids long. The DNA for the CDR3 is TGTGCCAGCACTTACATGAACACTGAAGCTTTCTTT. It is translated as CASTYMNTEAFF.

CDR3 sequence (DNA): TGCGCCAGCAGCCCAGACGGGTACTACGAGCAGTACTTC. It codes for CASSPDGYYEQYF. The chain joins TRBV5-1 to TRBJ2-7; D gene uncertain. This CDR3 is built from 13 residues. Trimming removed 4 bases from V and 3 bases from J, with 11 bases in between. Germline V gene sequence: CDR1 SGHRS, CDR2 YFSETQ.

The chain carries TRBV7-2 and TRBJ1-5; D is uncertain. V dropped 5 bases and J dropped 0 bases, with 5 bases sitting between them. Germline CDR1 reads SGHTA; CDR2 reads FQGNSA. This CDR3 is built from 13 residues. CDR3 nucleotides: TGTGCCAGCAGCGTCGATAGCAATCAGCCCCAGCATTTT. Amino acid sequence: CASSVDSNQPQHF.

The V call is TRBV9, the J call TRBJ1-6; D is undetermined. There are 14 residues in the CDR3. V was cut by 0 bases and J by 5 bases, with 6 bases left in between. Germline CDR1 SGDLS, CDR2 YYNGEE. CDR3 DNA: TGTGCCAGCAGCGTAGGGGCAGATAATTCACCCCTCCACTTT. Translating gives CASSVGADNSPLHF.

This clone was observed a single time. The genes are TRBV4-3 and TRBJ2-7; 7 bases are a match to TRBD1. Trimming cost V 4 bases and J 3 bases; bases outside gene matches: 6. The CDR3 extends over 14 amino acids. Germline V gene lookup returns CDR1 LGHNA and CDR2 YSLEER. CDR3 in amino acids: CASSPFRGNYEQYF. DNA for the CDR3: TGCGCCAGCAGCCCATTCAGGGGGAACTACGAGCAGTACTTC.

This clone was found once. The V call is TRBV30, the J call TRBJ2-2, with 7 bases aligning to TRBD2. Germline assignment: CDR1 GTSNPN and CDR2 SVGIG (reference sequence). This CDR3 region has 17 residues. The V and J ends lost 0 bases and 2 bases, in that order; junction bases with no gene match: 9. The CDR3 sequence is CAWSVSPGLLNTGELFF. CDR3 bases: TGTGCCTGGAGTGTTTCCCCGGGACTACTTAACACCGGGGAGCTGTTTTTT.

To note about this clone: In the same sample, other DNA sequences code for this CDR3. The chain joins TRBV5-1 to TRBJ1-2, with 8 bases matching TRBD1. V dropped 2 bases and J dropped 4; count of bases not matched to a gene: 4. The CDR3 consists of 14 residues. The germline gives CDR1 SGHRS, CDR2 YFSETQ. CDR3 bases: TGCGCCAGCAGCTTAGGACAGGGTGGCTATGGCTACACCTTC. Protein sequence: CASSLGQGGYGYTF.

This clone was found once. The V gene is TRBV4-1, the J gene TRBJ1-1, with D maybe TRBD1 (5 bases). With 1 base removed from V and 1 base from J, the gap between germline ends came to 13 bases. CDR3 length equals 16 residues. Germline V gene lookup returns CDR1 MGHRA and CDR2 YSYEKL. As DNA, the CDR3 is TGCGCCAGCAGCCAAGTACGAGCTGGGGGGAACACTGAAGCTTTCTTT. It specifies CASSQVRAGGNTEAFF.

CDR3 sequence: CASSFRGQNTEAFF. The CDR3 region has the DNA TGTGCCAGCAGCTTCCGGGGACAGAACACTGAAGCTTTCTTT. V usage is TRBV7-2 and J usage is TRBJ1-1, with D possibly TRBD1 on 6 matching bases. Trimming pared 3 bases from V and 1 base from J, leaving 9 bases between. Germline CDR1 is SGHTA and CDR2 is FQGNSA. The CDR3 extends over 14 amino acids.

The chain employs TRBV3-1 (or the pseudogene TRBV3-2) and TRBJ1-2; the match to TRBD1 covers 12 bases. V shed 4 bases and J 8 bases; nucleotides not matched to a gene: 8. Germline V gene data show CDR1 as LGHDT and CDR2 as YNNKEL (reference sequence). The CDR3 length is 15 residues. Here the CDR3 DNA reads TGTGCCAGCAGCCTCACGGGGACAGGGGGCCGCGGCTACACCTTC. Its protein is CASSLTGTGGRGYTF.

The CDR3 coding sequence is TGTGCCAGCTCACTTGTCTCCCTCGGACAGATAAATTCACCCCTCCACTTT. As protein: CASSLVSLGQINSPLHF. This sequence joins TRBV18 and TRBJ1-6; D possibly corresponds to TRBD1 (6 bases). CDR1 and CDR2 (germline): KGHSH, LQKENI. V dropped 4 bases and J dropped 7 bases, with 20 bases sitting between them. This CDR3 region has 17 residues.

This clone showed up just once. V usage is TRBV10-2 and J usage is TRBJ1-1; the D is unclear. The CDR3 is 14 amino acids. CDR1 and CDR2 from the germline V gene are WSHSY and SAAADI. Trimming removed 10 bases from V and 0 bases from J, with 15 bases in between. Here the CDR3 reads CATLLAGMNTEAFF. In DNA form, the CDR3 reads TGCGCCACCCTGCTGGCAGGTATGAACACTGAAGCTTTCTTT.

This clone came up once. This rearrangement joins TRBV6-1 to TRBJ2-4; either TRBD1 or TRBD2 may supply D (5 bases each). V lost 1 base and J lost 1, with 5 bases in between. The CDR3 length is 14 residues. The germline V gene has CDR1 MNHNS and CDR2 SASEGT. This CDR3 reads CASSEGGAKNIQYF. CDR3 DNA sequence: TGTGCCAGCAGTGAAGGGGGGGCCAAAAACATTCAGTACTTC.

The sample holds a few counts of this clone. The genes are TRBV9 and TRBJ2-7; no clear D. CDR3 size: 13 residues. Trimming cost V 3 bases and J 0 bases, with 7 bases left between them. Per the germline V gene, CDR1 is SGDLS and CDR2 is YYNGEE. The chain's CDR3 is CASSGRNSYEQYF. The CDR3 bases are TGTGCCAGCAGCGGACGGAACTCCTACGAGCAGTACTTC.

V gene TRBV12-3 or TRBV12-4 combines with J gene TRBJ1-1; D unresolved. CDR3 size: 13 residues. Between the trimmed V and J ends, which lost 6 bases and 1 base, there was a span of 9 bases. The CDR3: CASSPLSNTEAFF. CDR3 coding DNA: TGTGCCAGCAGCCCCCTCTCGAACACTGAAGCTTTCTTT.

V and J are TRBV5-1 and TRBJ2-3; the D gene is possibly TRBD1 (6 bases). V was shortened by 0 bases and J by 0 bases, with 17 bases between the two germline ends. There are 18 residues in the CDR3. Germline CDR1 and CDR2: SGHRS and YFSETQ. Here the CDR3 reads CASSLGKTTGSSTDTQYF. The CDR3 coding sequence is TGCGCCAGCAGCTTGGGGAAGACGACAGGTTCTAGCACAGATACGCAGTATTTT.

The chain joins TRBV9 to TRBJ1-1, with TRBD1 matching 7 bases. V lost 0 bases to trimming and J lost 8 bases; unmatched junction nucleotides: 4. The CDR3 is 13 residues long. Germline V lookup: CDR1 SGDLS, CDR2 YYNGEE. The CDR3 region has the DNA TGTGCCAGCAGCGTAGATCCCAGGGGGGAAGCTTTCTTT. Its translation is CASSVDPRGEAFF.

The J gene is TRBJ1-2, the V gene TRBV4-2, with a tentative D call TRBD1 (6 bases). The V end lost 3 bases, the J end lost 2 bases, and 10 bases lay between the germline ends. CDR1 is LGHNA, CDR2 YNFKEQ, per germline. This CDR3 is built from 14 residues. The CDR3, as DNA: TGTGCCAGCAGCCAGGAGACAGGAAACTATGGCTACACCTTC. It is translated as CASSQETGNYGYTF.

In regard to this clone: At one end the junction does not follow the germline gene, possibly because of a read error. CDR3 in amino acids: CAISIKRETSTNTQYF. In DNA, the CDR3 is TGTGCCATCAGTATCAAGCGGGAGACCTCCACAAATACGCAGTATTTT. The V gene is TRBV10-3, the J gene TRBJ2-3; 8 nucleotides match TRBD2. The germline V gene has CDR1 ENHRY and CDR2 SYGVKD. This CDR3 is built from 16 residues.

The rearrangement joins TRBV28 to TRBJ1-3; no reliable D call. The length of the CDR3 is 15 residues. Trimming took off 6 bases at V and 0 bases at J, with 12 bases between the two ends. CDR1 MDHEN and CDR2 SYDVKM come from the germline V gene. Written as DNA, the CDR3 is TGTGCCAGCAGACCTGGGCAGCTCTCTGGAAACACCATATATTTT. It specifies CASRPGQLSGNTIYF.

J is TRBJ2-6 and V is TRBV27; D may be TRBD1 (6 bases). Trimming pared 3 bases from V and 4 bases from J, leaving 13 bases between. The CDR3 extends over 16 amino acids. CDR1 MNHEY and CDR2 SMNVEV come from the germline V gene (reference sequence). CDR3 nucleotide sequence: TGTGCCAGCAGTTTTTCGCGGACAGCCGGGGCCAACGTCCTGACTTTC. It encodes CASSFSRTAGANVLTF. The variable domain in full, completed from reference TRBV27 and TRBJ2-6, reads EAQVTQNPRYLITVTGKKLTVTCSQNMNHEYMSWYRQDPGLGLRQIYYSMNVEVTDKGDVPEGYKVSRKEKRNFPLILESPSPNQTSLYFCASSFSRTAGANVLTFGAGSRLTVL.